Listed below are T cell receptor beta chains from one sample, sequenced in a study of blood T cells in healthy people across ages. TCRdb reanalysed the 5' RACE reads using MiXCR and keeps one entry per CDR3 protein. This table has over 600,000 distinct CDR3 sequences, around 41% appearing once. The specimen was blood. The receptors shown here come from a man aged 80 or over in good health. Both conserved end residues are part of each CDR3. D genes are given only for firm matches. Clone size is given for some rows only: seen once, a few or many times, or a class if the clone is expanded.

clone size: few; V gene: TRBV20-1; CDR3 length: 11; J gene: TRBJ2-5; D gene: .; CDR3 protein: CSVHLRETQYF; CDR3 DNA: TGCAGTGTCCATCTGCGAGAGACCCAGTACTTC
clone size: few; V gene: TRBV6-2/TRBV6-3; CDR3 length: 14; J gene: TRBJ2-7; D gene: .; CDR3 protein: CASKIRTVSYEQYF; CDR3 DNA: TGTGCCAGCAAGATCAGGACGGTCTCCTACGAGCAGTACTTC
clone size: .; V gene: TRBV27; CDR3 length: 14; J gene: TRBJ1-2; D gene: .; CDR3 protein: CASSSGPGGFGYTF; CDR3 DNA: TGTGCCAGTAGTTCCGGGCCAGGAGGATTCGGCTACACCTTC
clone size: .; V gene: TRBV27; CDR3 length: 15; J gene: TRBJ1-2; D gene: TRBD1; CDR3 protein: CASSFSGTGASGYTF; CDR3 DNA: TGTGCCAGCAGTTTCTCCGGGACAGGGGCGAGTGGCTACACCTTC
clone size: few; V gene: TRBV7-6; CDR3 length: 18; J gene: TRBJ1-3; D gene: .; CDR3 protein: CASSLEAGRSVSGNTIYF; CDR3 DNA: TGTGCCAGCAGCTTAGAGGCAGGACGCTCCGTCTCTGGAAACACCATATATTTT
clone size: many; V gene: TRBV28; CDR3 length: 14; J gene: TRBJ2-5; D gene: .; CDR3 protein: CASSPRGARNEQYF; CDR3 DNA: TGTGCCAGCAGCCCTCGGGGGGCGCGAAATGAGCAGTACTTC
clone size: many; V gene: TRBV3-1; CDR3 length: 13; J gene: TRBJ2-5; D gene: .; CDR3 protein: CASSPRQSQTQYF; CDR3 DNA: TGTGCCAGCAGCCCCCGACAGAGCCAGACCCAGTACTTC
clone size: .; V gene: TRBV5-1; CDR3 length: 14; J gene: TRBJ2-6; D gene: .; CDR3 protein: CASTLIGGANVLTF; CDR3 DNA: TGCGCCAGCACCCTGATCGGTGGGGCCAACGTCCTGACTTTC
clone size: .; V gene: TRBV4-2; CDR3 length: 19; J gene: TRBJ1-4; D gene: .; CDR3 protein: CASSQDWKDSEQYNEKLFF; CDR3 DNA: TGTGCCAGCAGCCAAGATTGGAAGGACAGCGAACAATATAATGAAAAACTGTTTTTT
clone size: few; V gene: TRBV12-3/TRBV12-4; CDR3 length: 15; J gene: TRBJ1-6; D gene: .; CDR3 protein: CASSPGSLSNSPLHF; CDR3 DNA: TGTGCCAGCAGTCCCGGGAGTTTGAGTAATTCACCCCTCCACTTT
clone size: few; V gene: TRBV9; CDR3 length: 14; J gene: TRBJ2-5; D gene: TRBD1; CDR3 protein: CASNPGQGGETQYF; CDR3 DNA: TGTGCCAGCAACCCGGGACAGGGTGGTGAGACCCAGTACTTC
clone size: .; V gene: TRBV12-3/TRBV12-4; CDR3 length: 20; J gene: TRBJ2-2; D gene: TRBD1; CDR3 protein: CASSLAPRWQDRAYTGELFF; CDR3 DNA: TGTGCCAGCAGTTTAGCGCCTCGGTGGCAGGACAGGGCCTACACCGGGGAGCTGTTTTTT
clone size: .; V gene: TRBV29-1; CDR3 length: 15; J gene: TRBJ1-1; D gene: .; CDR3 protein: CTIKGTTALNTEAFF; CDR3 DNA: TGCACCATAAAGGGGACAACCGCCCTAAACACTGAAGCTTTCTTT
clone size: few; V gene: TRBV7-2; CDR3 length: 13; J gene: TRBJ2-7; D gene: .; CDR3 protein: CASSFVGVYEQYF; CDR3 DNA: TGTGCCAGCAGCTTCGTCGGGGTCTACGAGCAGTACTTC
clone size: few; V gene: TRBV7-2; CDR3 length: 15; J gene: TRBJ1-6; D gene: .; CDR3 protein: CASSLGSASNSPLHF; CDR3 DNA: TGTGCCAGCAGCTTAGGGTCGGCTAGCAATTCACCCCTCCACTTT
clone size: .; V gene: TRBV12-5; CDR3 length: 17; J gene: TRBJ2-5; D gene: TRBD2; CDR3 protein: CASGLGRSSGGGETQYF; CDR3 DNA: TGTGCTAGTGGTTTGGGTCGGTCTAGCGGGGGAGGAGAGACCCAGTACTTC
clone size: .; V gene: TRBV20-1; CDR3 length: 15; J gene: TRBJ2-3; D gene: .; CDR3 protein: CSASGHITDTDTQYF; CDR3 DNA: TGCAGTGCTTCGGGACATATTACAGACACAGATACGCAGTATTTT
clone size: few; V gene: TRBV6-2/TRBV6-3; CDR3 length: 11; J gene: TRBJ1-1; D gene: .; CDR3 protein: CASTDGDLAFF; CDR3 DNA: TGTGCCAGCACTGACGGTGATCTGGCTTTCTTT
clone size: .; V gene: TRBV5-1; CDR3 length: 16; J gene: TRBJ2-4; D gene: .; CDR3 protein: CASSLGSGTYENIQYF; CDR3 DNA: TGCGCCAGCAGCTTGGGCTCAGGGACATACGAAAACATTCAGTACTTC
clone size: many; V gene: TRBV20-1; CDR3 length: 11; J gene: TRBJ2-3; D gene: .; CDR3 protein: CSAGFADTQYF; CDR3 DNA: TGCAGTGCGGGATTCGCAGATACGCAGTATTTT
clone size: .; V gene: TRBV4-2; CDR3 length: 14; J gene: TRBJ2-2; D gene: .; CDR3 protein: CASSQEGSGGELFF; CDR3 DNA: TGTGCCAGCAGCCAAGAGGGGTCTGGCGGGGAGCTGTTTTTT
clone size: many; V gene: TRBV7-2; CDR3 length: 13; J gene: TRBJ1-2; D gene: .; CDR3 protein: CASSLQSNYGYTF; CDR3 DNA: TGTGCCAGCAGCTTACAGAGTAACTATGGCTACACCTTC
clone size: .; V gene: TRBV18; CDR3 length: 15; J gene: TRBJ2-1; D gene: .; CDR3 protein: CASSPPGRRDGEQFF; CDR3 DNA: TGTGCCAGCTCACCACCGGGGCGACGGGATGGGGAGCAGTTCTTC
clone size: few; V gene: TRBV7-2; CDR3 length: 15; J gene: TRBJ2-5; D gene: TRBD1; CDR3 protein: CASSSVGTGGTEQYF; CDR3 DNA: TGTGCCAGCAGCTCTGTTGGGACAGGGGGGACTGAGCAGTACTTC
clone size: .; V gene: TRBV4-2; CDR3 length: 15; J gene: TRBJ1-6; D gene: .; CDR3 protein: CASSQGRVTNSPLHF; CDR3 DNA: TGTGCCAGCAGCCAGGGGAGGGTAACCAATTCACCCCTCCACTTT
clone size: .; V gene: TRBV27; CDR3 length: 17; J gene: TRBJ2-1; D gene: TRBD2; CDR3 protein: CASSFSRLAGVSNEQFF; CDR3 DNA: TGTGCCAGCAGTTTTTCTAGACTAGCGGGGGTTTCCAATGAGCAGTTCTTC
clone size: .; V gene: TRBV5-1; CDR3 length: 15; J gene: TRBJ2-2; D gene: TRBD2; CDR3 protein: CASSETSGSTGELFF; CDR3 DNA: TGCGCCAGCAGTGAGACTAGCGGGTCAACCGGGGAGCTGTTTTTT
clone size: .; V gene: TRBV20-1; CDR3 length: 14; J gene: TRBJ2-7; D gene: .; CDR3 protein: CSAVRTGATYEQYF; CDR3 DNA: TGCAGTGCGGTGAGAACTGGCGCAACCTACGAGCAGTACTTC
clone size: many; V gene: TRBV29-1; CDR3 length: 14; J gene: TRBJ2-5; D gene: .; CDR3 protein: CSVVGTDSSGAQYF; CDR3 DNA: TGCAGCGTTGTTGGAACAGATAGCTCGGGGGCCCAGTACTTC
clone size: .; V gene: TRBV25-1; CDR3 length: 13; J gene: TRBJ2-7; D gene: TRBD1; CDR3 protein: CASSGRTGNGQYF; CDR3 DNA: TGTGCCAGCAGTGGAAGGACAGGGAATGGGCAGTACTTC
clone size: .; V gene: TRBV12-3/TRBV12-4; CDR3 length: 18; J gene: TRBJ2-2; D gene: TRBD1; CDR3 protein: CASIPKYPGTGPFRELFF; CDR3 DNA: TGTGCCAGCATCCCCAAATACCCGGGGACAGGGCCCTTTCGAGAGCTGTTTTTT
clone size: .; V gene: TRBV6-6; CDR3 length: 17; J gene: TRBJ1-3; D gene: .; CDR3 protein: CASSYDSPVLSGNTIYF; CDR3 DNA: TGTGCCAGCAGTTACGACAGCCCCGTACTCTCTGGAAACACCATATATTTT
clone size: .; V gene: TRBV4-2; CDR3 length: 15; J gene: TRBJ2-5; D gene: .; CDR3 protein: CASSQVHQMQETQYF; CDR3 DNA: TGTGCCAGCAGCCAAGTGCACCAAATGCAGGAGACCCAGTACTTC
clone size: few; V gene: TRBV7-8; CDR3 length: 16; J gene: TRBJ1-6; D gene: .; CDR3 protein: CASSLAGHPRGSPLHF; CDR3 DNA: TGTGCCAGCAGCTTAGCGGGACACCCCCGGGGTTCACCCCTCCACTTT
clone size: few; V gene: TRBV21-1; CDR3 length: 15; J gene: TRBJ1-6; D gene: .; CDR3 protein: CASSTRQGDNSPLHF; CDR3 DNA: TGTGCCAGCAGCACCCGACAGGGGGATAATTCACCCCTCCACTTT
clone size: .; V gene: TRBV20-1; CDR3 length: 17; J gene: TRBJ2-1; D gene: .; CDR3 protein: CSAREKRRGYPYNEQFF; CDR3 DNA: TGCAGTGCTAGAGAGAAGCGGCGGGGCTACCCCTACAATGAGCAGTTCTTC
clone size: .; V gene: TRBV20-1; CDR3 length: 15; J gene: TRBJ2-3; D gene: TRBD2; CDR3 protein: CSARGTSDFLDTQYF; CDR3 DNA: TGCAGTGCTAGGGGGACTAGCGATTTTCTAGATACGCAGTATTTT
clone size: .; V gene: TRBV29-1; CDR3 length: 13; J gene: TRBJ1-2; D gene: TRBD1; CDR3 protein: CSVDYRGDYGYTF; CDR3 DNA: TGCAGCGTTGATTACAGGGGAGACTATGGCTACACCTTC
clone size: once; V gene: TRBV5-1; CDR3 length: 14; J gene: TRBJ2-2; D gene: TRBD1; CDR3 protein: CASNTGGPTGELFF; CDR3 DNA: TGCGCCAGCAACACAGGGGGCCCAACCGGGGAGCTGTTTTTT
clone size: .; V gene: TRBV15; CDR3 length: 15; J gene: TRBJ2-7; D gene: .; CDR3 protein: CATSMGPPVSYEQYF; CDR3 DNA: TGTGCCACCAGCATGGGGCCACCCGTCTCCTACGAGCAGTACTTC